The 25 T cell receptor beta chains below were found in one sample sequenced in a study of Ad26.COV2.S vaccination and SARS-CoV-2 variants. This table comes from immunoSEQ multiplex PCR, and its TCRdb copy is limited to in-frame clones, with some not included. Among approximately 340,000 clones listed, roughly 94% were seen once. This specimen was peripheral blood, taken after recovery from COVID-19. The origin of the receptors is a human donor who had recovered from COVID-19.

Here the CDR3 DNA reads TGTGCCAGCTCGCCCGGACAGTCTTACAATGAGCAGTTCTTC. It encodes CASSPGQSYNEQFF. The chain uses TRBV18 and TRBJ2-1; D is perhaps TRBD1 (6 bases). The CDR3 totals 14 residues. The V end lost 6 bases, the J end lost 4 bases, and 13 bases lay between the germline ends. Germline-derived CDR1 and CDR2 are KGHSH and LQKENI. The full variable domain, in which reference TRBV18 and TRBJ2-1 provide the parts outside the CDR3, is NAGVMQNPRHLVRRRGQEARLRCSPMKGHSHVYWYRQLPEEGLKFMVYLQKENIIDESGMPKERFSAEFPKEGPSILRIQQVVRGDSAAYFCASSPGQSYNEQFFGPGTRLTVL.

This clone has only a few counts. The chain recombines TRBV7-9 with TRBJ2-5; 14 nucleotides line up with TRBD2. The trim removed 4 bases at V and 4 bases at J, leaving 8 bases unmatched. Germline values: CDR1 SEHNR, CDR2 FQNEAQ (reference sequence). The CDR3 consists of 17 residues. As DNA, the CDR3 is TGTGCCAGCAGCTACCCGGGACTAGCGGGGGTAGGAGAGACCCAGTACTTC. Amino acid sequence: CASSYPGLAGVGETQYF.

J is TRBJ2-3 and V is TRBV5-1; a possible D gene is TRBD1 (5 bases). The germline V and J ends were trimmed by 0 bases and 2 bases, with 10 bases remaining between them. This CDR3 has 15 residues. CDR1 SGHRS and CDR2 YFSETQ come from the germline V gene. The CDR3 sequence: CASSLEQVLTDTQYF. The CDR3 DNA reads as TGCGCCAGCAGCTTGGAACAGGTCCTCACAGATACGCAGTATTTT.

The CDR3 DNA follows: TGTGCCAGCGGGGTGAACACTGAAGCTTTCTTT. It specifies CASGVNTEAFF. V usage is TRBV9 and J usage is TRBJ1-1, with D uncertain. This CDR3 region has 11 residues. The germline V gene has CDR1 SGDLS and CDR2 YYNGEE. The V and J ends lost 7 bases and 0 bases respectively, with 4 bases between them.

This clone was picked up a small number of times. V and J are TRBV5-1 and TRBJ1-5; 12 nucleotides line up with TRBD1. Per germline, CDR1 SGHRS and CDR2 YFSETQ. The CDR3 contains 16 residues. V lost 5 bases to trimming and J lost 7 bases; unmatched junction nucleotides: 10. The CDR3 loop is CASRAGTGGYWQPQHF. CDR3 sequence (DNA): TGCGCCAGCAGGGCCGGGACAGGGGGCTACTGGCAGCCCCAGCATTTT.

The genes are TRBV19 and TRBJ1-2; 9 bases map to TRBD1. CDR1 is LNHDA and CDR2 is SQIVND in the germline V gene (reference sequence). The V segment lost 5 bases and the J segment 0 bases; nucleotides outside the gene matches: 4. This CDR3 has 15 residues. CDR3 residues: CASSDRGSTNYGYTF. DNA of the CDR3: TGTGCCAGTAGTGACAGGGGGTCTACTAACTATGGCTACACCTTC.

V is TRBV20-1 and J is TRBJ2-3, with D unclear. Trimming stripped 1 base from V and 14 bases from J, with 13 bases between. Per germline, CDR1 DFQATT and CDR2 SNEGSKA (reference sequence). CDR3 length: 11 amino acids. The CDR3 region is CSARVREVPYF. CDR3 sequence (DNA): TGCAGTGCTAGAGTCAGAGAGGTTCCGTATTTT.

This chain connects TRBV19 to TRBJ1-5, with TRBD1 as a possible D gene (6 bases). V lost 6 bases and J lost 0, with 15 bases in between. CDR1 and CDR2 (germline): LNHDA, SQIVND (reference sequence). CDR3 length equals 16 residues. The CDR3 DNA follows: TGTGCCAGTAGATGGGGGGGCGGCAATAGCAATCAGCCCCAGCATTTT. It translates to CASRWGGGNSNQPQHF.

This sequence joins TRBV18 and TRBJ2-7, with 9 bases fitting TRBD1. J was trimmed by 7 bases and V by 6 bases; bases with no gene match: 13. The CDR3 extends over 15 amino acids. CDR1 is KGHSH and CDR2 is LQKENI in the germline V gene. CDR3 sequence: CASSPPGQGFWEQYF. The CDR3, as DNA: TGTGCCAGCTCGCCGCCGGGACAGGGTTTCTGGGAGCAGTACTTC.

This clone has only one observation. The chain carries TRBV23-1 and TRBJ1-1, with D maybe TRBD1 (5 bases). TRBV23-1 qualifies as an ORF whose function is uncertain. The CDR3 contains 16 residues. The ends were cut back, 0 bases at V and 2 bases at J, with 13 bases in the middle. CDR3 region: CASSQSGTGYNTEAFF. The CDR3 DNA reads TGCGCCAGCAGTCAATCCGGGACGGGGTATAACACTGAAGCTTTCTTT.

The V and J genes are TRBV7-9 and TRBJ1-3; 9 nucleotides agree with TRBD1. The CDR3 covers 15 residues. Trimming removed 4 bases from V and 2 bases from J; junction bases left unmatched: 3. CDR1 is SEHNR and CDR2 is FQNEAQ in the germline V gene (reference sequence). CDR3 in DNA: TGTGCCAGCAGCTACCGGGACAGGGCTGGAAACACCATATATTTT. It translates to CASSYRDRAGNTIYF.

The V call is TRBV28, the J call TRBJ1-1; 8 bases are shared with TRBD1. V was pared by 6 bases and J by 0 bases, with 3 bases of the junction left unmatched. CDR3 length: 14 residues. Germline V lookup: CDR1 MDHEN, CDR2 SYDVKM. The CDR3: CASRTGALNTEAFF. The CDR3 nucleotides read TGTGCCAGCAGGACAGGGGCTCTGAACACTGAAGCTTTCTTT.

The genes are TRBV19 and TRBJ1-2, with no clear D. Trimming stripped 3 bases from V and 2 bases from J, with 13 bases between. Germline-derived CDR1 and CDR2 are LNHDA and SQIVND (reference sequence). The length of the CDR3 is 15 residues. CDR3 in amino acids: CASSIGSADNYGYTF. As DNA, the CDR3 is TGTGCCAGTAGTATTGGTTCCGCAGACAACTATGGCTACACCTTC.

This clone appeared a few times. J is TRBJ2-7 and V is TRBV7-2; D is possibly TRBD2 (5 bases). The germline V and J ends were trimmed by 1 base and 1 base, with 11 bases remaining between them. CDR3 length: 15 amino acids. The germline CDR1 and CDR2 sequences are SGHTA and FQGNSA. CDR3: CASSLVDSVSYEQYF. The CDR3 nucleotides read TGTGCCAGCAGCTTAGTGGATAGCGTATCCTACGAGCAGTACTTC.

The V gene is TRBV5-1, the J gene TRBJ1-1; TRBD1 might be the D (5 bases). CDR1 and CDR2 from the germline V gene are SGHRS and YFSETQ. The CDR3 spans 15 residues. With 0 bases removed from V and 5 bases from J, the gap between germline ends came to 14 bases. The CDR3: CASSLEGRAGTEAFF. CDR3 DNA: TGCGCCAGCAGCTTGGAGGGCAGGGCTGGGACTGAAGCTTTCTTT.

V and J are TRBV19 and TRBJ2-7; D is possibly TRBD1 (7 bases). Germline loops: CDR1 LNHDA, CDR2 SQIVND (reference sequence). CDR3 size: 14 residues. V shed 5 bases and J shed 1 base, with 12 bases lying between them. The CDR3 here is CASSDQGGSYEQYF. Written as DNA, the CDR3 is TGTGCCAGTAGTGACCAGGGGGGATCCTACGAGCAGTACTTC.

This sequence joins TRBV11-3 and TRBJ2-3; TRBD2 matches at 8 bases. V lost 4 bases, J lost 1 base, and 10 bases stayed unmatched. CDR3 length: 17 residues. Germline V gene data show CDR1 as SGHNT and CDR2 as YENEEA. CDR3 protein: CASSWLAGTGCTDTQYF. The CDR3 nucleotides read TGTGCCAGCAGCTGGCTAGCGGGCACGGGGTGCACAGATACGCAGTATTTT.

The genes are TRBV9 and TRBJ2-7; D is tentatively TRBD1 or TRBD2 (5 bases each). The ends were cut back, 2 bases at V and 9 bases at J, with 12 bases in the middle. Germline lookup yields CDR1 SGDLS and CDR2 YYNGEE. CDR3 length: 12 residues. The CDR3 spells CASSVGGEVQYF. CDR3 DNA: TGTGCCAGCAGCGTTGGGGGAGAGGTGCAGTACTTC.

The V gene is TRBV5-1, the J gene TRBJ2-5, with D maybe TRBD1 (5 bases). This CDR3 comprises 15 residues. The germline gives CDR1 SGHRS, CDR2 YFSETQ. Trimming took off 4 bases at V and 2 bases at J, with 15 bases between the two ends. CDR3 DNA sequence: TGCGCCAGCAGCATATCGACAGTTCCACAAGAGACCCAGTACTTC. It translates to CASSISTVPQETQYF.

The V call is TRBV28, the J call TRBJ2-1; 10 bases line up with TRBD2. Germline lookup yields CDR1 MDHEN and CDR2 SYDVKM. The CDR3 is 15 residues long. Trimming cost V 4 bases and J 5 bases; bases outside gene matches: 5. The CDR3 reads CASSSASGGDNEQFF. In nucleotides, the CDR3 is TGTGCCAGCAGTTCCGCCAGCGGGGGGGACAATGAGCAGTTCTTC.

This clone turned up a few times. The chain recombines TRBV7-9 with TRBJ1-1, with D unresolved. In germline, CDR1 is SEHNR, CDR2 FQNEAQ (reference sequence). V was trimmed by 3 bases and J by 0 bases, leaving 8 bases between them. This CDR3 spans 14 amino acids. Written as DNA, the CDR3 is TGTGCCAGCAGCTTTAAAGGGCTGAACACTGAAGCTTTCTTT. Translating it yields CASSFKGLNTEAFF.

The chain recombines TRBV3-1 (or the pseudogene TRBV3-2) with TRBJ1-5; TRBD1 agrees at 7 bases. CDR1 and CDR2 (germline): LGHDT, YNNKEL (reference sequence). CDR3 size: 12 residues. Losses at the gene ends were 8 bases for V and 3 bases for J; bases not matched to a gene: 1. CDR3 in amino acids: CASGTVNQPQHF. CDR3 DNA sequence: TGTGCCAGCGGGACAGTCAATCAGCCCCAGCATTTT.

The V and J genes are TRBV25-1 and TRBJ1-2; TRBD1 is a possible D gene (6 bases). The CDR3 is 11 amino acids. The germline gives CDR1 MGHDK, CDR2 SYGVNS. Trimming removed 8 bases from V and 6 bases from J, with 10 bases in between. CDR3 in amino acids: CASLDSNGYTF. The CDR3 region has the DNA TGTGCCAGCTTGGACAGTAATGGCTACACCTTC.

The V gene is TRBV12-5, the J gene TRBJ2-3; 7 bases match TRBD2. Trimming cost V 2 bases and J 4 bases; bases outside gene matches: 3. This CDR3 spans 14 amino acids. Germline-derived CDR1 and CDR2 are LGHNT and FRNRAP. In nucleotides, the CDR3 is TGTGCTAGTGGTTTGTTACTAGCGTCAGATACGCAGTATTTT. Its translation is CASGLLLASDTQYF.

The table lists this clone with many counts. This chain joins TRBV5-1 and TRBJ2-1; 8 bases are a match to TRBD2. V dropped 0 bases and J dropped 8; count of bases not matched to a gene: 7. The germline CDR1 and CDR2 sequences are SGHRS and YFSETQ. This CDR3 region has 15 residues. CDR3 nucleotide sequence: TGCGCCAGCAGCTTGGTGAAGCGGGGGACCGATGAGCAGTTCTTC. Encoded protein: CASSLVKRGTDEQFF.